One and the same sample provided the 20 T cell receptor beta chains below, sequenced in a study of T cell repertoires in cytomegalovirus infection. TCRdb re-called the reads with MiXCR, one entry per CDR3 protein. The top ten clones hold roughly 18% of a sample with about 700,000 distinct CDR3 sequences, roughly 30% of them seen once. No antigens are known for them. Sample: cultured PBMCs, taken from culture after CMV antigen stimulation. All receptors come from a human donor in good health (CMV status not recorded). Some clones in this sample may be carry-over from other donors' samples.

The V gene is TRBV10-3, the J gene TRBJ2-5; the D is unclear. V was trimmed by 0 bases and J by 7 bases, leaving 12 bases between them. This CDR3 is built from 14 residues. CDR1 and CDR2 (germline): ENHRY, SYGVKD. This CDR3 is CAISESQVEATQYF. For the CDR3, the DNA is TGTGCCATCAGTGAGTCGCAGGTGGAAGCGACCCAGTACTTC.

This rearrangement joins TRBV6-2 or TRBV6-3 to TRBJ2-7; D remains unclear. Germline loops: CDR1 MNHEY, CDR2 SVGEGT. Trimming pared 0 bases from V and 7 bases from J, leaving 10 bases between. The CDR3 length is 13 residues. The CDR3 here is CASSYSSLWEQYF. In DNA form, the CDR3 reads TGTGCCAGCAGTTACTCCTCACTGTGGGAGCAGTACTTC.

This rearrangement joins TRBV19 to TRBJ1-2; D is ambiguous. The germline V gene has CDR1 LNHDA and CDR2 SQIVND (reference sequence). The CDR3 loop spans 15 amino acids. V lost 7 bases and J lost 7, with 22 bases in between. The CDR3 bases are TGTGCCAGTATCTCGTGGGTCGGTGGCCCGCTTGGCTACACCTTC. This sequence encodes CASISWVGGPLGYTF.

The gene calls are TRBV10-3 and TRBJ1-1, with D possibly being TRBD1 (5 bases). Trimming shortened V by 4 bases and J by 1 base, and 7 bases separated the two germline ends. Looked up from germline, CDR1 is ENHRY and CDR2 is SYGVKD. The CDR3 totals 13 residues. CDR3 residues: CAISAQGNTEAFF. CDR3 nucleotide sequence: TGTGCCATCAGTGCGCAGGGGAACACTGAAGCTTTCTTT.

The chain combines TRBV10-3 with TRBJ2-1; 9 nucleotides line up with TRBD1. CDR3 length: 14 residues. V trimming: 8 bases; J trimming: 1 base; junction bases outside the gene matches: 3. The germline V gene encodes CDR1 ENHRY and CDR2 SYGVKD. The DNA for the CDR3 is TGTGCCATCCGGGACAGGGAATCCTACAATGAGCAGTTCTTC. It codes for CAIRDRESYNEQFF.

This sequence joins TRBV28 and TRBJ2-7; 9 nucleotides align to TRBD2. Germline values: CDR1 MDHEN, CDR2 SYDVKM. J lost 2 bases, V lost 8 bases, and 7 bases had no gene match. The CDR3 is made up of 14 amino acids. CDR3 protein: CASGLAGETYEQYF. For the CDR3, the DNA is TGTGCCAGCGGATTAGCGGGGGAAACCTACGAGCAGTACTTC.

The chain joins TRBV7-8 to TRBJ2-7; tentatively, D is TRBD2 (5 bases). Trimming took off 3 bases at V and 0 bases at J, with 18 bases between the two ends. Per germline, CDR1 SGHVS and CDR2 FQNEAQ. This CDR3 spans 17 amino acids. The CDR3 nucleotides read TGTGCCAGCAGCTTGGGAGAGTTGACGAGCAGCTCCTACGAGCAGTACTTC. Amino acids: CASSLGELTSSSYEQYF.

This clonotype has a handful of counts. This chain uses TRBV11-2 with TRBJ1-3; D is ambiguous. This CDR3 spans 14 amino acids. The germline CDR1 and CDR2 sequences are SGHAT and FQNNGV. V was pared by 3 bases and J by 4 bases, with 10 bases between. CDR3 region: CASSLLGMGNTIYF. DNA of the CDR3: TGTGCCAGCAGCTTGCTTGGGATGGGAAACACCATATATTTT.

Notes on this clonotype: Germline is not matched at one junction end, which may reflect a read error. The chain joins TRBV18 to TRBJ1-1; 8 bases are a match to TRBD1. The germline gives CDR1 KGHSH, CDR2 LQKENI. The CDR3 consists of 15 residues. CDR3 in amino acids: CASSPLSDRDTEAFF. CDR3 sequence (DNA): TGTGCCAGCTCTCCACTCTCGGACAGGGACACTGAAGCTTTCTTT.

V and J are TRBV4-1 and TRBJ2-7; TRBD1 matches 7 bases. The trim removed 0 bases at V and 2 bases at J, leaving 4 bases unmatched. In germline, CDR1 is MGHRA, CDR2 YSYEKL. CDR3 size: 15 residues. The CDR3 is CASSQDPGTAYEQYF. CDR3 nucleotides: TGCGCCAGCAGCCAAGACCCGGGGACAGCCTACGAGCAGTACTTC.

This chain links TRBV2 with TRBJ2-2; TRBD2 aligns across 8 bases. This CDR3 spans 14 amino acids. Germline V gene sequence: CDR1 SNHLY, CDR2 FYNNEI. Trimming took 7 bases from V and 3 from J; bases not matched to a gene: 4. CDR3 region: CASNEREYTGELFF. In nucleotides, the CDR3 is TGTGCCAGCAATGAGCGGGAGTACACCGGGGAGCTGTTTTTT.

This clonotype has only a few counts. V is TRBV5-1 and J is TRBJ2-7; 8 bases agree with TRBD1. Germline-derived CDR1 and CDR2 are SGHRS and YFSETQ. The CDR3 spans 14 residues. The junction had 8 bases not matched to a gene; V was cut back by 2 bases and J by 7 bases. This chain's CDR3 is CASSFTGQDREQYF. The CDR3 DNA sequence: TGCGCCAGCAGCTTCACGGGACAGGATAGAGAGCAGTACTTC.

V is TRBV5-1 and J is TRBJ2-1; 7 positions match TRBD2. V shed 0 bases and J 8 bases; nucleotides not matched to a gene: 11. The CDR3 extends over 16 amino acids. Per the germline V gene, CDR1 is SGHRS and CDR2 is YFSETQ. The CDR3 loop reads CASSLGPGGRSYEQFF. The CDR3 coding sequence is TGCGCCAGCAGCTTGGGTCCGGGAGGACGTTCATATGAGCAGTTCTTC.

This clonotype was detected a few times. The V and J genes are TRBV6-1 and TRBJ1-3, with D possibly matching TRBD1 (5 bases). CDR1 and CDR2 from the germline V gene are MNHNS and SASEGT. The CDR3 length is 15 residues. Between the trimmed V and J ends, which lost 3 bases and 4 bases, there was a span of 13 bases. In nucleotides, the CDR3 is TGTGCCAGCAGTGATTTGGGGGACCACGGAAACACCATATATTTT. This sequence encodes CASSDLGDHGNTIYF.

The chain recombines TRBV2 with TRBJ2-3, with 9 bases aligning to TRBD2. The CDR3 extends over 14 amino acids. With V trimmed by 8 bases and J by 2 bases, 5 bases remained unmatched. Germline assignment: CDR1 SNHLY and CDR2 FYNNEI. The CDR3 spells CASALAGNTDTQYF. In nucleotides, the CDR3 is TGTGCCAGCGCTCTAGCGGGGAACACAGATACGCAGTATTTT.

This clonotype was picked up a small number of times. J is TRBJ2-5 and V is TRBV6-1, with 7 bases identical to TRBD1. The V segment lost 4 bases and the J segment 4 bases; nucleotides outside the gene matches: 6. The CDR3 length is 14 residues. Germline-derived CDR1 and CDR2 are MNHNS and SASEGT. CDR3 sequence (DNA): TGTGCCAGCAGTGGGCACAGGGGAAGAGAGACCCAGTACTTC. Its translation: CASSGHRGRETQYF.

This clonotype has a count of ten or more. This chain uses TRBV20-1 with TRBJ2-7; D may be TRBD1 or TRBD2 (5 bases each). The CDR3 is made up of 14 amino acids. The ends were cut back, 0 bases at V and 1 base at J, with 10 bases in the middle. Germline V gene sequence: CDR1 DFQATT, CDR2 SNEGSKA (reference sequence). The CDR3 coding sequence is TGCAGTGCTAGAGATGAGGGGTTATCCTACGAGCAGTACTTC. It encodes CSARDEGLSYEQYF.

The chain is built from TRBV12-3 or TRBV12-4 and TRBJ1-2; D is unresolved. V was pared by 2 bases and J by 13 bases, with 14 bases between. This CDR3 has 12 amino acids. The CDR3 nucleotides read TGTGCCAGCAGTTTACCTAACATCAAAGGCACCTTC. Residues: CASSLPNIKGTF.

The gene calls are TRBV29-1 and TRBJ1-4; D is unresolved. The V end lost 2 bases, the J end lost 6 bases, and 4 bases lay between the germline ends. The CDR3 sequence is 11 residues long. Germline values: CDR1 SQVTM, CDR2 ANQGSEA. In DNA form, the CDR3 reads TGCAGCGTTGAAAATGATGAAAAACTGTTTTTT. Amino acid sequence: CSVENDEKLFF. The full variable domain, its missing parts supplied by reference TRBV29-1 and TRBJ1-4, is SAVISQKPSRDICQRGTSLTIQCQVDSQVTMMFWYRQQPGQSLTLIATANQGSEATYESGFVIDKFPISRPNLTFSTLTVSNMSPEDSSIYLCSVENDEKLFFGSGTQLSVL.

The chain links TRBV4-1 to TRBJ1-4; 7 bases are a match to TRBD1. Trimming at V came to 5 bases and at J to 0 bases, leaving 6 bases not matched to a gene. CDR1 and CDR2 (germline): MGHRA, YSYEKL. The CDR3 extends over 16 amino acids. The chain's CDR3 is CASSTGTVATNEKLFF. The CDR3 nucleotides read TGCGCCAGCAGCACCGGGACAGTTGCAACTAATGAAAAACTGTTTTTT.